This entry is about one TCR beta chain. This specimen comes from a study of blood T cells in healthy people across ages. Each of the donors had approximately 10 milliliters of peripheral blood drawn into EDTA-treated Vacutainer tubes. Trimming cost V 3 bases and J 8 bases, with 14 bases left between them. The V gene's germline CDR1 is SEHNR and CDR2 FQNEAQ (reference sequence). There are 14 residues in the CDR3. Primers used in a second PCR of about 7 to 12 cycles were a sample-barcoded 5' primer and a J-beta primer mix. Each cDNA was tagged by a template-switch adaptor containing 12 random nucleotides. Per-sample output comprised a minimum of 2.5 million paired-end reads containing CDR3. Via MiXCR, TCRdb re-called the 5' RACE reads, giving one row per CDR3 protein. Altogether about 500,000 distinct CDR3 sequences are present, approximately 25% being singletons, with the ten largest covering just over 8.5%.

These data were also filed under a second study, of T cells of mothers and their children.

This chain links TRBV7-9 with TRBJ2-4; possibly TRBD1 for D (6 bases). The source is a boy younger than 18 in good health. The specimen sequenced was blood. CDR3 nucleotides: TGTGCCAGCAGCTTCGTTACAGGGTTGGACATTCAGTACTTC. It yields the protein CASSFVTGLDIQYF. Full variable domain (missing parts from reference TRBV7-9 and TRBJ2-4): DTGVSQNPRHKITKRGQNVTFRCDPISEHNRLYWYRQTLGQGPEFLTYFQNEAQLEKSRLLSDRFSAERPKGSFSTLEIQRTEQGDSAMYLCASSFVTGLDIQYFGAGTRLSVL.